The present T cell receptor (beta chain) was sequenced within a study of regulatory T cells in long-lasting Graves disease (dated by TCRdb to the early 2020s). With regard to the full study: Patients with newly diagnosed Graves' disease had been on antithyroid drugs for under 3 months. Peripheral blood TCR sequencing and RNA sequencing compared persistent Graves' disease patients with newly diagnosed Graves' disease patients. The study was registered as a clinical trial and conducted in China. A total of about 33 samples underwent TCR sequencing: some 13 from persistent and around 20 from newly diagnosed Graves' disease patients. Results and caveats for the whole study, not just this receptor: Patients with persistent disease shared more public clonotypes (fewer than 3,000) than newly diagnosed patients did (around 980). Persistent Graves' disease patients showed lower TCR Shannon entropy and fewer highly expanded clones than newly diagnosed patients, suggesting clonal expansion. The authors acknowledged the small sample size as a limitation that may reduce accuracy. TRBV28, TRBJ1-2 and TRBJ2-5 were preferentially used in persistent disease, while TRBV20-1 and TRBJ2-1 were favored in newly diagnosed disease. Peripheral blood alone was examined, since thyroid tissue, which constituted the primary lesion, could not be accessed. Sequencing and analysis were restricted to the TCR beta chain.

Library preparation used multiplex PCR. Sequencing instrument: Illumina HiSeq 4000. TCR beta libraries were built with iRepertoire HTBI primers and Arm-PCR amplification of CDR3 regions. Before sequencing, the PCR products underwent gel purification. Regarding the original processing steps: Gene usage analysis of CDR3 amino acid clonotypes used the 62 TRBV and about 13 TRBJ segments found across samples. COPE and FqMerger were used to merge the filtered high-quality paired reads into contigs. BLAST was used to align contigs to IMGT TRBV, TRBD and TRBJ reference genes, with CDR3 defined following IMGT. Highly expanded clones were defined as clonotypes with a frequency above 0.1%. Repertoire diversity was measured by Shannon entropy, and V-J evenness by the Gini coefficient. Clonotypes shared by more than one individual were considered public. Starting from the raw public reads, TCRdb applied fastp trimming at Q25, assembled clones with MiXCR and retained in-frame beta chains. Duplicate CDR3 protein sequences are folded into a single record with the most common DNA and genes. In this record, the V and J calls reflect TCRdb's handling and not the investigators' own analysis. Here the sample has around 480,000 distinct CDR3 sequences; 15% to 20% occur a single time. The top ten clones comprise approximately 12% of the sample.

This specimen's time point label, per the study, means: newly diagnosed GD, antithyroid drugs for less than 3 months. For both TCR sequencing and RNA sequencing, RNA was extracted from PBMCs using TRIzol. The diagnosis of Graves' disease followed American Thyroid Association guidelines. The patients came from an endocrinology department in Xi'an, China. From each patient, around 9 milliliters of peripheral blood was collected into an EDTA anticoagulant tube. Ficoll Paque Plus density gradient separation was used to isolate PBMCs, and no additional T cell sorting was done. RNA quality was checked with an Agilent 2100 Bioanalyzer and agarose gel, and concentration with a NanoDrop 2000. Counted from cysteine to phenylalanine, this CDR3 has 9 amino acids. Just CDR3 DNA is preserved here, 27 bases in frame from base 1. From a lookup of the germline V gene, CDR1 and CDR2 are SGHTA and FQGNSA. On this clonotype itself: Its target antigen remains unknown. Base-call qualities are not available, and no considerably larger clone is one nucleotide away.

The sample was also reused in another study, on T cells in Graves' hyperthyroidism and ophthalmopathy. The second study's authors report: Graves' hyperthyroidism was defined as stable when no progression to ophthalmopathy occurred over 18 months of follow-up. Hyperthyroidism patients were newly diagnosed, with disease duration under 2 months, and aged 18 to 65 years. Patients with uncontrolled infections, other autoimmune diseases, pregnancy or lactation were excluded. Diagnoses were established on the basis of clinical symptoms, serum thyroxine and TRAb, thyroid ultrasound, and orbital computed tomography. The first round of RT-PCR for the TCR CDR3 was performed with the HTBI primer set and the Qiagen OneStep RT-PCR kit. Most expanded thyroid clonotypes (frequency above 0.001) were also detected in blood, suggesting blood repertoires may reflect thyroid immune responses. A model built on a 13 V-J signature distinguished ophthalmopathy from stable hyperthyroidism, reaching about 88% sensitivity and around 82% specificity in cross-validation and 80%/75% in testing. In validation, the model predicted progression to ophthalmopathy with approximately 71% sensitivity and 72% to 75% specificity, a median of about 6 months before onset. TCR V-J signatures able to tell the groups apart were searched for in a discovery cohort of 100 patients, of whom more than 40 had Graves' ophthalmopathy and 55 to 65 had stable Graves' hyperthyroidism. Prospective prediction of ophthalmopathy was tested in an independent validation cohort of 18 to 20 hyperthyroidism patients and some 17 patients who later progressed to ophthalmopathy. The approximately 97 discovery patients were randomly divided into training and test sets at a 7:3 ratio. In addition, the study compared T-cell repertoires in thyroid tissue and in blood from several Graves' hyperthyroidism patients. Once sampling was done, hyperthyroidism patients were given methimazole at a starting dose of 30 mg daily, whereas ophthalmopathy patients were given high-dose intravenous methylprednisolone. A second multiplex PCR round built the libraries, followed by size selection and purification. Libraries were sequenced paired-end with 100 bp reads on an Illumina HiSeq2000. SOAPnuke was used to process the raw data, throwing out any read that contained adapters or uncalled bases, had a mean Phred below 15, or lacked an exact constant-primer or identifier match. High-quality paired reads were merged with COPE v1.2.5, and unique nucleotide sequences were defined as clonotypes. Clonotypes were aligned to IMGT TRBV, TRBD and TRBJ reference segments using MiTCR v1.1. Analysis was restricted to V-J combinations with a frequency above 0.0001, which covered just over 98% of repertoires. The TCS score was defined as F50 (clonal expansion) divided by E x V (chaos), with BLOSUM62-based TCRdist calculated between CDR3 peptides within each V-J. Welch's t-statistics and random forest reduced 500 to 650 V-J features to roughly 13, which were used in a naive Bayes classifier (R e1071). No statistical method was used to set the sample size in advance, and investigators knew the group allocation. According to the paper, TCR Vbeta CDR3 sequencing was carried out on approximately 140 peripheral blood samples, which came from around 43 ophthalmopathy, around 75 hyperthyroidism and about 17 progressor patients.

Here the chain combines TRBV7-2 and TRBJ1-2, with TRBD1 as a weak D call on 5 bases. This clonotype was obtained from a man aged 40-49 years with Graves disease. Donor details come from another sample of the same person, matched by shared clones. This material consisted of peripheral blood mononuclear cells (PBMCs), taken at new diagnosis, from a patient treated with antithyroid drugs. Here is the DNA: TGTGCTTCAGGGACTGGCTACACCTTC. The resulting protein is CASGTGYTF.